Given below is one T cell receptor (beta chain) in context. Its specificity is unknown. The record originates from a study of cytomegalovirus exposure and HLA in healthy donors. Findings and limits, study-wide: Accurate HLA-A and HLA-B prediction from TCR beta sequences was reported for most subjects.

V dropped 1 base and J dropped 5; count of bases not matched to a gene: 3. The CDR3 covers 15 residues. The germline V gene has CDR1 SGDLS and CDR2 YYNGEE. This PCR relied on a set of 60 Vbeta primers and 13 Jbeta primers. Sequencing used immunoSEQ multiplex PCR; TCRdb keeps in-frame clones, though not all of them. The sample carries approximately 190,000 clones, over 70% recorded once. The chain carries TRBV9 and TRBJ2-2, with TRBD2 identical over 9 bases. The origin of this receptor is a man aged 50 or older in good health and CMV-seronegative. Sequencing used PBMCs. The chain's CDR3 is CASSVFGLATGELFF. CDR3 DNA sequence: TGTGCCAGCAGCGTATTCGGACTAGCGACCGGGGAGCTGTTTTTT.